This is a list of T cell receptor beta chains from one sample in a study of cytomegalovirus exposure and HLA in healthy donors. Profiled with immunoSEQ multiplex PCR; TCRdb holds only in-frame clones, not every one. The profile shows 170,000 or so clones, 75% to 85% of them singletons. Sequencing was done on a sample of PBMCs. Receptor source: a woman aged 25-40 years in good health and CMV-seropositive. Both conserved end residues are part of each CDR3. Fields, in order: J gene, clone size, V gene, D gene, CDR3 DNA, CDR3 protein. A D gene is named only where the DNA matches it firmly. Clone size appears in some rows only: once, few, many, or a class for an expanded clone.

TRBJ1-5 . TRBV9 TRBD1 TGTGCCAGCAGCACCGGGACAGGGTTTGAGAATCAGCCCCAGCATTTT CASSTGTGFENQPQHF
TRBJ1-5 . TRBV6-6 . TGTGCCAGCAGTTACTCGGAGGGTCAGCCCCAGCATTTT CASSYSEGQPQHF
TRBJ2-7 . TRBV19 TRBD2 TGTGCCAGTAGTATTCCTGGACTAGCGGGAGGGAACGAGCAGTACTTC CASSIPGLAGGNEQYF
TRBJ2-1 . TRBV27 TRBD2 TGTGCCAGCAGTCCTGGGACTAGCGGGATGAATGAGCAGTTCTTC CASSPGTSGMNEQFF
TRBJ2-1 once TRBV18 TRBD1 TGTGCCAGCTCACCCCTCGACAGGGGGCGCGACAATGAGCAGTTCTTC CASSPLDRGRDNEQFF
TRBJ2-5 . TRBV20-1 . TGCAGTGCTAGAGACCGAGAGACCCAGTACTTC CSARDRETQYF
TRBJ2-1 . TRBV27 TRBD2 TGTGCCAGCTCTGGACTAGCGGGCCTGCTGGATGAGCAGTTCTTC CASSGLAGLLDEQFF
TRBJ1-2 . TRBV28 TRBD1 TGTGCCAGCAGTTCAGGGGGGAGGCTTGGCTACACCTTC CASSSGGRLGYTF
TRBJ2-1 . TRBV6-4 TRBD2 TGTGCCAGCAGTTCTATAGCGGGATCCTACAATGAGCAGTTCTTC CASSSIAGSYNEQFF
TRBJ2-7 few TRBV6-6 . TGTGCCAGCAGTTATACCGAGGGGGTGGCCTACGAGCAGTACTTC CASSYTEGVAYEQYF
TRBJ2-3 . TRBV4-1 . TGCGCCAGCAGCCAACAACCATCGACAGCGACCAGCACAGATACGCAGTATTTT CASSQQPSTATSTDTQYF
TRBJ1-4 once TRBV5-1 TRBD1 TGCGCCAGCAGCTTGGAACCCGGGACAGGTGAAAAACTGTTTTTT CASSLEPGTGEKLFF
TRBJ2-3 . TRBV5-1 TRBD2 TGCGCCAGCAGCTTGTATGTGGCGTCTAGCGGGAGGGGAGATACGCAGTATTTT CASSLYVASSGRGDTQYF
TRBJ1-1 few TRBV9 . TGTGCCAGCAGCGCATGGACAGTCATGAACACTGAAGCTTTCTTT CASSAWTVMNTEAFF
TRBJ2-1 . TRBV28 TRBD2 TGTGCCAGCACCACCCTGGCGGGAGTATCCTACAATGAGCAGTTCTTC CASTTLAGVSYNEQFF
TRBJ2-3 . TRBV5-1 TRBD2 TGCGCCAGCAGTAAGGGGGAACTAGCGGGAGGCCACACAGATACGCAGTATTTT CASSKGELAGGHTDTQYF
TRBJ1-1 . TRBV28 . TGTGCCAGCAAACAGAACACTGAAGCTTTCTTT CASKQNTEAFF
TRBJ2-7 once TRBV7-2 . TGTGCCAGCAGCCCCTCCAGGGCCTCCTACGAGCAGTACTTC CASSPSRASYEQYF
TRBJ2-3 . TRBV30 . TGTGCCGGCGGTAAGGGGCTGGGGAGCACAGATACGCAGTATTTT CAGGKGLGSTDTQYF
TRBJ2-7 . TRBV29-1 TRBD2 TGCAGCGCTGGAGCGGGGGCCGCCTACGAGCAGTACTTC CSAGAGAAYEQYF
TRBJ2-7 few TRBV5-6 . TGTGCCAGCAGCTTGGTTGGGCCGTCCGAGCAGTACTTC CASSLVGPSEQYF
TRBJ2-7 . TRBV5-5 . TGTGCCAGCAGCGGGAAGACAGGGGGTCTTTTGCGGGAGGTTAACTACGAGCAGTACTTC CASSGKTGGLLREVNYEQYF
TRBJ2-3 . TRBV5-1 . TGCGCCAGCAGCACTCGTCCCTCCTCTAGCACAGATACGCAGTATTTT CASSTRPSSSTDTQYF
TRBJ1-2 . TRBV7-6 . TGTGCCAGCAGCTTGACAGGCCGTGTAGGTGGCTACACCTTC CASSLTGRVGGYTF
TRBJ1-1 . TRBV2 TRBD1 TGTGCCAGCAGTGAAGTGGTTTCAGGGGGCGAAGCTTTCTTT CASSEVVSGGEAFF
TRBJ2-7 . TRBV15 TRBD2 TGTGCCACCAGCAGACATAGCGGGGGGCCCGAGCAGTACTTC CATSRHSGGPEQYF
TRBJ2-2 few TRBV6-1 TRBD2 TGTGCCAGCAGTGAACGGGAGGGGTTCAACACCGGGGAGCTGTTTTTT CASSEREGFNTGELFF
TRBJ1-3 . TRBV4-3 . TGCGCCAGCAGCCCCCTTGTGGCGGGGGTTATGAGAAACACCATATATTTT CASSPLVAGVMRNTIYF
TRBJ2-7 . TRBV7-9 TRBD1 TGTGCCAGCAGCTCCTCGGCCGGGACAGGGGTCGGGGAGCAGTACTTC CASSSSAGTGVGEQYF